This entry is about one T cell receptor beta chain. The antigen this receptor binds is unknown. No much larger clonotype is one base removed from it; base qualities were not supplied. The immunoSEQ Assay, a bias-controlled multiplex PCR, was used to amplify TCRbeta CDR3 regions from genomic DNA. From the authors' description of their analysis: Nucleated cell counts per sample were estimated from amplification of reference gene primers within the assay. To quantify the absolute abundance of each unique TCRbeta CDR3 rearrangement, sequence reads were collapsed and filtered. For each sample, productive Simpson clonality was calculated by taking the square root of Simpson's diversity index across productive rearrangements. As stored in TCRdb, this immuneACCESS dataset retains in-frame rearrangements with V and J assigned. A fraction of the clones does not appear; measured against another copy, unresolved V genes explain less than half of the discrepancy, and the remainder lacks a known reason. D and trimming were read from the DNA, whereas the V and J calls and clone size are those reported in that table. The sample includes 150,000 to 200,000 clones, with around nine tenths observed a single time. The ten largest clones represent 3.7% of the sample.

The record originates from a study of blood T cell repertoires in COVID-19 (dated by TCRdb to 2020 to 2022). Regarding the research as a whole: Samples covering the acute and convalescent phases of COVID-19 were provided by collaborators in the United States, Italy and Spain. The repertoires were made available in a free public database intended to serve as a resource for research on the immune response to SARS-CoV-2. The material from the prospective study consisted of cDNA or gDNA derived from T cells, B-cell-depleted T cells, or PBMCs. Where HLA class I and class II types were available, the types were taken from metadata supplied by the sample provider, not from assay-based typing. The dataset comprised deeply sampled blood TCRbeta repertoires from subjects exposed to, actively infected with, or recovered from COVID-19. Sample metadata almost always included a de-identified subject ID, COVID-19 status, age in years and sex. The samples were drawn from two sources: the first 160 participants of the ongoing ImmuneRACE study, and 1,000 to 1,500 subjects contributed by 6 global collaborators.

Each collaborating institution followed its own protocols to collect whole blood in K2EDTA tubes. For TCRbeta analysis, collaborators shipped samples as frozen whole blood, isolated PBMCs, or DNA extracted from either of those sample types. The study at large found these results: How much clinical and demographic metadata was included differed by source and by participant, and the metadata was provided uncurated.

From cysteine to phenylalanine, the CDR3 is 14 amino acids long. Only the CDR3 DNA stays, 42 bases, in frame from base 1. From the germline V gene (reference sequence), CDR1 is LNHDA and CDR2 is SQIVND. At the junction V is shortened by 6 bases and J by 1 base, with 12 bases in between. This TCR was sampled from a man aged 18 to 29 with active or convalescent COVID-19. The sample taken for sequencing was peripheral blood. This chain joins TRBV19 to TRBJ1-1; no D segment can be confidently identified. The sequenced DNA is TGTGCCAGTAGCCCCAACGGAGAGAACACTGAAGCTTTCTTT. The resulting protein is CASSPNGENTEAFF. The entire variable domain, with the stretches around the CDR3 drawn from the reference TRBV19 and TRBJ1-1 proteins, is DGGITQSPKYLFRKEGQNVTLSCEQNLNHDAMYWYRQDPGQGLRLIYYSQIVNDFQKGDIAEGYSVSREKKESFPLTVTSAQKNPTAFYLCASSPNGENTEAFFGQGTRLTVV.